These T cell receptor beta chains were read from a single sample in a study of cytomegalovirus exposure and HLA in healthy donors. This table comes from immunoSEQ multiplex PCR, and its TCRdb copy is limited to in-frame clones, with some not included. This listing includes about 82,000 clones. Sequenced: PBMCs. The receptors were sampled from a woman aged 25-40 years in good health and CMV-seronegative. Both conserved end residues are part of each CDR3. The order of the fields is V gene, CDR3 length, J gene, CDR3 protein.

V gene: TRBV19; CDR3 length: 15; J gene: TRBJ1-4; CDR3 protein: CASKPQGKTNEKLFF
V gene: TRBV2; CDR3 length: 14; J gene: TRBJ1-2; CDR3 protein: CASSEGRTGGGYTF
V gene: TRBV6-5; CDR3 length: 13; J gene: TRBJ2-1; CDR3 protein: CASSPTEHNEQFF
V gene: TRBV28; CDR3 length: 12; J gene: TRBJ1-2; CDR3 protein: CASESRGHGYTF
V gene: TRBV18; CDR3 length: 15; J gene: TRBJ2-2; CDR3 protein: CASSTTKRFTGELFF
V gene: TRBV9; CDR3 length: 15; J gene: TRBJ2-3; CDR3 protein: CASSVDSISTDTQYF
V gene: TRBV19; CDR3 length: 15; J gene: TRBJ2-1; CDR3 protein: CASSMDSGGDNEQFF
V gene: TRBV5-1; CDR3 length: 16; J gene: TRBJ1-2; CDR3 protein: CASSFSGGRLNYGYTF
V gene: TRBV7-2; CDR3 length: 13; J gene: TRBJ1-1; CDR3 protein: CASIPIRESEAFF
V gene: TRBV7-8; CDR3 length: 15; J gene: TRBJ1-1; CDR3 protein: CASSLGVGGGTEAFF
V gene: TRBV7-9; CDR3 length: 13; J gene: TRBJ1-2; CDR3 protein: CASSHEGAGGYTF
V gene: TRBV25-1; CDR3 length: 12; J gene: TRBJ2-1; CDR3 protein: CASSDKGNEQFF
V gene: TRBV7-2; CDR3 length: 14; J gene: TRBJ1-2; CDR3 protein: CASRAGATNYGYTF
V gene: TRBV7-9; CDR3 length: 14; J gene: TRBJ1-2; CDR3 protein: CASSPPSRVDGYTF
V gene: TRBV20-1; CDR3 length: 11; J gene: TRBJ1-1; CDR3 protein: CSARDAPRAFF
V gene: TRBV6-1; CDR3 length: 15; J gene: TRBJ1-2; CDR3 protein: CASSENQKPGYGYTF
V gene: TRBV7-9; CDR3 length: 12; J gene: TRBJ2-7; CDR3 protein: CASSSTDAEQYF
V gene: TRBV4-1; CDR3 length: 18; J gene: TRBJ2-3; CDR3 protein: CASSQGGLAGMGTDTQYF
V gene: TRBV7-9; CDR3 length: 16; J gene: TRBJ1-1; CDR3 protein: CASSLVSDSENTEAFF
V gene: TRBV10-3; CDR3 length: 15; J gene: TRBJ1-5; CDR3 protein: CAISEGQLSNQPQHF
V gene: TRBV2; CDR3 length: 15; J gene: TRBJ2-2; CDR3 protein: CASAPGTANTGELFF
V gene: TRBV6-5; CDR3 length: 14; J gene: TRBJ1-2; CDR3 protein: CASSPGGLAYGYTF
V gene: TRBV29-1; CDR3 length: 13; J gene: TRBJ2-7; CDR3 protein: CSVRTGGSYEQYF
V gene: TRBV7-6; CDR3 length: 19; J gene: TRBJ2-5; CDR3 protein: CASSLLGGSLRVSQETQYF
V gene: TRBV14; CDR3 length: 15; J gene: TRBJ2-5; CDR3 protein: CASSQALPGQETQYF
V gene: TRBV6-6; CDR3 length: 15; J gene: TRBJ1-4; CDR3 protein: CASSYVDFNNEKLFF
V gene: TRBV4-1; CDR3 length: 14; J gene: TRBJ1-1; CDR3 protein: CASSQDRGITEAFF
V gene: TRBV6-5; CDR3 length: 13; J gene: TRBJ1-2; CDR3 protein: CASSYSSTYGYTF
V gene: TRBV30; CDR3 length: 13; J gene: TRBJ1-1; CDR3 protein: CAWSGTANTEAFF
V gene: TRBV6-5; CDR3 length: 16; J gene: TRBJ1-1; CDR3 protein: CASSYRAMNLNTEAFF
V gene: TRBV28; CDR3 length: 13; J gene: TRBJ1-1; CDR3 protein: CASRGGWGTEAFF
V gene: TRBV19; CDR3 length: 17; J gene: TRBJ2-3; CDR3 protein: CASTDRGLPSSTDTQYF
V gene: TRBV27; CDR3 length: 14; J gene: TRBJ2-1; CDR3 protein: CASSKEGPVNEQFF
V gene: TRBV15; CDR3 length: 15; J gene: TRBJ2-5; CDR3 protein: CATSGGTSGQETQYF